Listed here are 12 T cell receptor beta chains from one sample, sequenced in a study of T cell responses to AZD1222 COVID-19 vaccine. Generated by immunoSEQ multiplex PCR, the TCRdb table keeps only in-frame clones and is missing some. The sample holds about 120,000 clones; 80% to 90% are singletons and the top ten take about 6%. The specimen comprised peripheral blood, sampled on day 0 of AZD1222 vaccination. These receptors came from an adult in good health.

This chain links TRBV5-1 with TRBJ2-7, with D possibly matching TRBD2 (6 bases). Germline-derived CDR1 and CDR2 are SGHRS and YFSETQ. The CDR3 runs to 15 residues. V was trimmed by 4 bases and J by 2 bases, leaving 16 bases between them. The CDR3 DNA reads TGCGCCAGCAGCGCGGCCGGGGGTGACACCTACGAGCAGTACTTC. Translating gives CASSAAGGDTYEQYF.

The chain couples TRBV28 to TRBJ2-7; the match to TRBD1 covers 10 bases. The CDR3 length is 16 residues. Trimming removed 5 bases from V and 1 base from J; junction bases left unmatched: 8. Germline CDR1 is MDHEN and CDR2 is SYDVKM. The CDR3 DNA follows: TGTGCCAGCAGTCCCGCACGGACAGGGGGGTCCTACGAGCAGTACTTC. Amino acids: CASSPARTGGSYEQYF.

The rearrangement uses TRBV29-1 and TRBJ2-3; 9 nucleotides agree with TRBD2. From germline, CDR1 is SQVTM and CDR2 ANQGSEA. The V and J ends lost 5 bases and 2 bases, in that order; junction bases with no gene match: 5. This CDR3 is 14 amino acids long. The CDR3 protein is CSVQRGDTTDTQYF. CDR3 DNA sequence: TGCAGCGTTCAGCGGGGGGACACCACAGATACGCAGTATTTT.

This chain uses TRBV7-9 with TRBJ1-2, with 10 bases identical to TRBD1. The CDR3 runs 18 residues. The V gene's germline CDR1 is SEHNR and CDR2 FQNEAQ (reference sequence). V lost 5 bases to trimming and J lost 0 bases; unmatched junction nucleotides: 12. This chain's CDR3 is CASSPYMGQGTTNYGYTF. DNA for the CDR3: TGTGCCAGCAGCCCATACATGGGACAGGGGACAACTAACTATGGCTACACCTTC.

The chain couples TRBV19 to TRBJ2-7; the match to TRBD1 covers 9 bases. The CDR3 is 15 residues long. Trimming at V came to 3 bases and at J to 6 bases, leaving 9 bases not matched to a gene. From germline, CDR1 is LNHDA and CDR2 SQIVND (reference sequence). CDR3 bases: TGTGCCAGTAGTATTACCCCAGGGACAGGGATCGAGCAGTACTTC. This codes for CASSITPGTGIEQYF.

This sequence joins TRBV5-4 and TRBJ1-5, with D maybe TRBD1 (6 bases). Between the trimmed V and J ends, which lost 1 base and 6 bases, there was a span of 11 bases. CDR1 is SGHNT and CDR2 is YYREEE in the germline V gene (reference sequence). The CDR3 covers 14 residues. The CDR3 DNA reads as TGTGCCAGCAGCTTGTTCGGAGGGGGTCAGCCCCAGCATTTT. Translation: CASSLFGGGQPQHF. The complete variable domain, with remaining parts taken from reference TRBV5-4 and TRBJ1-5, reads ETGVTQSPTHLIKTRGQQVTLRCSSQSGHNTVSWYQQALGQGPQFIFQYYREEENGRGNFPPRFSGLQFPNYSSELNVNALELDDSALYLCASSLFGGGQPQHFGDGTRLSIL.

The CDR3 coding sequence is TGTGCCAGCAGCCCCCGGACAGGGGAAGGCTACACCTTC. This gives the protein CASSPRTGEGYTF. This rearrangement joins TRBV7-2 to TRBJ1-2, with 9 bases that match TRBD1. Trimming took 5 bases from V and 8 from J; bases not matched to a gene: 6. The CDR3 spans 13 residues. CDR1 and CDR2 (germline): SGHTA, FQGNSA.

This chain links TRBV5-8 with TRBJ2-2; maybe TRBD1 (5 bases). Trimming removed 2 bases from V and 0 bases from J, with 8 bases in between. The germline V gene has CDR1 SGHTS and CDR2 YDEGEE. The CDR3 contains 15 residues. CDR3 DNA: TGTGCCAGCAGCTTCGGACAAACGAACACCGGGGAGCTGTTTTTT. This sequence encodes CASSFGQTNTGELFF.

The V and J genes are TRBV4-1 and TRBJ2-7, with TRBD1 identical over 8 bases. Germline trimming cut 4 bases from V and 3 bases from J; bases unmatched to any gene: 11. Germline values: CDR1 MGHRA, CDR2 YSYEKL. The CDR3 is 16 residues long. The CDR3 protein is CASSRVYGTGSYEQYF. CDR3 in DNA: TGCGCCAGCAGCCGCGTGTACGGGACAGGTAGCTACGAGCAGTACTTC.

The chain couples TRBV7-8 to TRBJ1-1; no firm D call. The CDR3 totals 14 residues. Per the germline V gene, CDR1 is SGHVS and CDR2 is FQNEAQ. V lost 1 base and J 8 bases, leaving 14 bases between the germline ends. The CDR3 DNA is TGTGCCAGCAGCTTAGATAGATCAGGCTCAGAAGCTTTCTTT. Protein sequence: CASSLDRSGSEAFF.

The rearrangement joins TRBV28 to TRBJ2-5, with D possibly being TRBD1 or TRBD2 (6 bases each). Trimming cost V 0 bases and J 5 bases, with 19 bases left between them. Germline V gene lookup returns CDR1 MDHEN and CDR2 SYDVKM. The CDR3 has 17 residues. The CDR3 region has the DNA TGTGCCAGCAGTTTATGGGGGGGCGGCCCTCAATCGGAGACCCAGTACTTC. It is translated as CASSLWGGGPQSETQYF.

This clone appeared a single time. V usage is TRBV13 and J usage is TRBJ2-2, with 10 bases aligning to TRBD2. V gave up 3 bases and J gave up 0 bases; unmatched junction bases: 4. Germline CDR1 reads PRHDT; CDR2 reads FYEKMQ (reference sequence). The CDR3 runs 17 residues. CDR3 residues: CASSLGSGGTNTGELFF. The CDR3 DNA follows: TGTGCCAGCAGCTTGGGTAGCGGGGGGACGAACACCGGGGAGCTGTTTTTT. The whole variable domain, remainder taken from reference TRBV13 and TRBJ2-2, is AAGVIQSPRHLIKEKRETATLKCYPIPRHDTVYWYQQGPGQDPQFLISFYEKMQSDKGSIPDRFSAQQFSDYHSELNMSSLELGDSALYFCASSLGSGGTNTGELFFGEGSRLTVL.